This T cell receptor (beta chain) was obtained from a study of identical twins. The CDR3 length is 13 residues. CDR1 and CDR2 (germline): MNHEY, SMNVEV (reference sequence). Deletions cut 6 bases from V and 4 bases from J, with 9 bases between. TCRdb called the 5' RACE reads again in MiXCR, with one record for every CDR3 protein. The data show around 1.7 million distinct CDR3 sequences, about 32% seen once. This clonotype was found a few times. The sample consisted of cord blood. The chain joins TRBV27 to TRBJ2-2; D gene unclear. The origin of this receptor is a newborn girl in good health. The CDR3 protein is CASRAQVTGELFF. As DNA, the CDR3 is TGTGCCAGCAGAGCCCAGGTCACCGGGGAGCTGTTTTTT.